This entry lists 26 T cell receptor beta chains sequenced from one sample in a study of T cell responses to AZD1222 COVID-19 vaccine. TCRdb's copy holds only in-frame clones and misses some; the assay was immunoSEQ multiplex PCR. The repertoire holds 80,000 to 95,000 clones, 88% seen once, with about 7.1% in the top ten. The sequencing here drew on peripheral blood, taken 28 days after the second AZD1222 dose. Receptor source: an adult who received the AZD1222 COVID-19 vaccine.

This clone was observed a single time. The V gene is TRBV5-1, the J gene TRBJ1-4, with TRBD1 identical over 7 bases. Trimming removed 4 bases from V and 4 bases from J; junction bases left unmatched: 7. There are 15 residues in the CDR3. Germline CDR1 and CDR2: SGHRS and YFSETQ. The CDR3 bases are TGCGCCAGCAGCCTCTACACAGGGGTTAATGAAAAACTGTTTTTT. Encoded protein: CASSLYTGVNEKLFF. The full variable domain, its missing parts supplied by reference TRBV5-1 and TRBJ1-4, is KAGVTQTPRYLIKTRGQQVTLSCSPISGHRSVSWYQQTPGQGLQFLFEYFSETQRNKGNFPGRFSGRQFSNSRSEMNVSTLELGDSALYLCASSLYTGVNEKLFFGSGTQLSVL.

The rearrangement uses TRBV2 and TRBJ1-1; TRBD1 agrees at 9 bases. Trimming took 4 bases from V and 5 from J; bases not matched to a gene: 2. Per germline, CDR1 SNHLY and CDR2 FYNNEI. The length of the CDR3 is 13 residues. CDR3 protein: CASSAGQGTEAFF. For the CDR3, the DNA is TGTGCCAGCAGTGCGGGACAGGGTACTGAAGCTTTCTTT.

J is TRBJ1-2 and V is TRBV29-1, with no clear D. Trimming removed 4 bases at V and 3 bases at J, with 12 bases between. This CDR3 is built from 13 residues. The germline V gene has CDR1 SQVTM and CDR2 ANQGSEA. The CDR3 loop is CSVVDPGDYGYTF. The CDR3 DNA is TGCAGCGTTGTCGATCCGGGAGACTATGGCTACACCTTC.

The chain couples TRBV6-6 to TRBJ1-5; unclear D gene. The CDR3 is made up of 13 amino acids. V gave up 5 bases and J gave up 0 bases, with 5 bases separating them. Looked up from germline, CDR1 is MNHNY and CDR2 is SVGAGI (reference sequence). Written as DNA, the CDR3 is TGTGCCAGCAGTCAGTCTAGCAATCAGCCCCAGCATTTT. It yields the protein CASSQSSNQPQHF.

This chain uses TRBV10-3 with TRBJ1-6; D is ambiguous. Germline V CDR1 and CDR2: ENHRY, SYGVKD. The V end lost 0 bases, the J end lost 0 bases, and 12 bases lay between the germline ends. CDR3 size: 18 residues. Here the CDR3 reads CAISESWGSSSYNSPLHF. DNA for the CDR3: TGTGCCATCAGTGAGTCCTGGGGAAGTAGCTCCTATAATTCACCCCTCCACTTT.

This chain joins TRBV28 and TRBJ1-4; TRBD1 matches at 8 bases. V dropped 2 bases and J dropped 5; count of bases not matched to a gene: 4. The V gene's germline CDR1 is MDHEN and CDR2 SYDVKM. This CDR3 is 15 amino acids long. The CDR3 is CASSLQGAYNEKLFF. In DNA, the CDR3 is TGTGCCAGCAGTTTACAGGGGGCGTACAATGAAAAACTGTTTTTT. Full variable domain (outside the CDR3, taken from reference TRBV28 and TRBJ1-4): DVKVTQSSRYLVKRTGEKVFLECVQDMDHENMFWYRQDPGLGLRLIYFSYDVKMKEKGDIPEGYSVSREKKERFSLILESASTNQTSMYLCASSLQGAYNEKLFFGSGTQLSVL.

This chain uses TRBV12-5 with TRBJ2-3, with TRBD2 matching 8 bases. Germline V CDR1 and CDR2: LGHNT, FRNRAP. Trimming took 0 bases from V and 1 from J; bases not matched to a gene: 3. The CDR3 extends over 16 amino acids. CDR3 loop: CASGLVGTSGTDTQYF. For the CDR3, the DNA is TGTGCTAGTGGTTTGGTAGGGACTAGTGGCACAGATACGCAGTATTTT. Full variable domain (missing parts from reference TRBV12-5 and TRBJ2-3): DARVTQTPRHKVTEMGQEVTMRCQPILGHNTVFWYRQTMMQGLELLAYFRNRAPLDDSGMPKDRFSAEMPDATLATLKIQPSEPRDSAVYFCASGLVGTSGTDTQYFGPGTRLTVL.

The CDR3: CASRSTRLGNEQYF. The CDR3 DNA follows: TGCGCCAGCAGATCGACACGACTGGGGAACGAGCAGTACTTC. The genes are TRBV10-2 and TRBJ2-7; no definite D call. The CDR3 covers 14 residues. The germline CDR1 and CDR2 sequences are WSHSY and SAAADI. The V end lost 6 bases, the J end lost 5 bases, and 17 bases lay between the germline ends.

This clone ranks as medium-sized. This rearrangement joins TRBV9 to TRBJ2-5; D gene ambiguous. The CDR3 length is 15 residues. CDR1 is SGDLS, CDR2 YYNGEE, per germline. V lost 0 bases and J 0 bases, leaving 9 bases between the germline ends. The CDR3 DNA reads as TGTGCCAGCAGCGTAGGGGGTTATTACCAAGAGACCCAGTACTTC. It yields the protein CASSVGGYYQETQYF.

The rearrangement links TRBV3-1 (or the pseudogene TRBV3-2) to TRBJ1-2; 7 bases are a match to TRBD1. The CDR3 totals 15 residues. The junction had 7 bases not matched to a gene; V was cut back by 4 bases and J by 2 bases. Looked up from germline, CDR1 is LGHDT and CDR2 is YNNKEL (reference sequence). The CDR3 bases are TGTGCCAGCAGCCCCAAACAGGGGAGAAACTATGGCTACACCTTC. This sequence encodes CASSPKQGRNYGYTF.

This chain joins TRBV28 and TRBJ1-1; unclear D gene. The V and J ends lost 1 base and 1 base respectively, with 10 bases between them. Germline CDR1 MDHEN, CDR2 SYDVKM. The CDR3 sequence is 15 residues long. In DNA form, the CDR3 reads TGTGCCAGCAGTTTATTCGGTCGGCCGAACACTGAAGCTTTCTTT. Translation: CASSLFGRPNTEAFF. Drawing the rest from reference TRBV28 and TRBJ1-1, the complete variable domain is DVKVTQSSRYLVKRTGEKVFLECVQDMDHENMFWYRQDPGLGLRLIYFSYDVKMKEKGDIPEGYSVSREKKERFSLILESASTNQTSMYLCASSLFGRPNTEAFFGQGTRLTVV.

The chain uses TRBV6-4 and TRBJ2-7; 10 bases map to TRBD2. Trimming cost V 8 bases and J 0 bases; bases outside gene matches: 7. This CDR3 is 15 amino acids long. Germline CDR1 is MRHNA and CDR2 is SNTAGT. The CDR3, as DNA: TGTGCCAGCTCAATTACTAGCGGGGCCTCCTACGAGCAGTACTTC. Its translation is CASSITSGASYEQYF.

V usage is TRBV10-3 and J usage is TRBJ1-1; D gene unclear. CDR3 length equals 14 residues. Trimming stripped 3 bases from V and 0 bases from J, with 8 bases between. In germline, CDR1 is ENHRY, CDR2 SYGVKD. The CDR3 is CAISDGQVNTEAFF. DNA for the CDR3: TGTGCCATCAGTGACGGGCAAGTGAACACTGAAGCTTTCTTT.

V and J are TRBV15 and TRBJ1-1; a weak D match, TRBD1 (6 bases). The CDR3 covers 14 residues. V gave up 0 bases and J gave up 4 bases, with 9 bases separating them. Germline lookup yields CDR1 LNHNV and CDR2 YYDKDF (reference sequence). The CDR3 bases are TGTGCCACCAGCAGAGACGGGACAACCACTGAAGCTTTCTTT. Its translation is CATSRDGTTTEAFF.

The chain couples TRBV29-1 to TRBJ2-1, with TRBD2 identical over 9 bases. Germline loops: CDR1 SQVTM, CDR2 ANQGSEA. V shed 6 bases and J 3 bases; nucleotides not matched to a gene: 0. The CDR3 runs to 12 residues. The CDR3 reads CSVAGGYNEQFF. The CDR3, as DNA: TGCAGCGTAGCGGGAGGCTACAATGAGCAGTTCTTC.

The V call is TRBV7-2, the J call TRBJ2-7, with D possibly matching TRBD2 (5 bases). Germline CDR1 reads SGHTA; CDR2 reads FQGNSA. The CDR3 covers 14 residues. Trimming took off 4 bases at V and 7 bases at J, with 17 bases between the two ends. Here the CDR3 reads CASSWSGVVGEQYF. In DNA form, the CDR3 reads TGTGCCAGCAGCTGGAGCGGAGTGGTGGGGGAGCAGTACTTC.

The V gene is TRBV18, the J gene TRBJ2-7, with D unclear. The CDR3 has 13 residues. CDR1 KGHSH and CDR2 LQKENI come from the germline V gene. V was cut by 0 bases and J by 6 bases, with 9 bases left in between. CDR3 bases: TGTGCCAGCTCACCACCGAAACCGTCCGAGCAGTACTTC. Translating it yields CASSPPKPSEQYF. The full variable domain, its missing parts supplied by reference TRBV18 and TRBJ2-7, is NAGVMQNPRHLVRRRGQEARLRCSPMKGHSHVYWYRQLPEEGLKFMVYLQKENIIDESGMPKERFSAEFPKEGPSILRIQQVVRGDSAAYFCASSPPKPSEQYFGPGTRLTVT.

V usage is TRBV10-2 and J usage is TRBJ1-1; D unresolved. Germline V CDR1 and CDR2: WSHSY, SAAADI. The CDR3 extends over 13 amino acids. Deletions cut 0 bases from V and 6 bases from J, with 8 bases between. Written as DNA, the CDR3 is TGCGCCAGCAGTGAGTCGGTATCCCCTGAAGCTTTCTTT. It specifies CASSESVSPEAFF.

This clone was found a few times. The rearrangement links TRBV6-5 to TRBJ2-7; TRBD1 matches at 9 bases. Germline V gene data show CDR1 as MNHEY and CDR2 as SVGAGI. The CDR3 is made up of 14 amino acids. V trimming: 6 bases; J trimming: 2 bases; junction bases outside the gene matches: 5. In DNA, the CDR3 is TGTGCCAGCAGGACCGGGACAGGGCCCTACGAGCAGTACTTC. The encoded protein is CASRTGTGPYEQYF.

CDR3 DNA sequence: TGTGCCCACCGGGAAAGGGCAGGATCATATTTCTTT. Protein sequence: CAHRERAGSYFF. V gene TRBV2 combines with J gene TRBJ1-1; D is uncertain. In germline, CDR1 is SNHLY, CDR2 FYNNEI. V was shortened by 11 bases and J by 13 bases, with 23 bases between the two germline ends. This CDR3 spans 12 amino acids. Looking up the rest from reference TRBV2 and TRBJ1-1 gives the full variable domain: EPEVTQTPSHQVTQMGQEVILRCVPISNHLYFYWYRQILGQKVEFLVSFYNNEISEKSEIFDDQFSVERPDGSNFTLKIRSTKLEDSAMYFCAHRERAGSYFFGQGTRLTVV.

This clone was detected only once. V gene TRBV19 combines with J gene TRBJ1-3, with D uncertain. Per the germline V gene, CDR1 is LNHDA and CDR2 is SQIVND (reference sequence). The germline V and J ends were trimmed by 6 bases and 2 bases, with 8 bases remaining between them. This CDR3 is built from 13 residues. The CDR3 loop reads CASRAAAGNTIYF. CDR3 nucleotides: TGTGCCAGTAGAGCGGCTGCTGGAAACACCATATATTTT.

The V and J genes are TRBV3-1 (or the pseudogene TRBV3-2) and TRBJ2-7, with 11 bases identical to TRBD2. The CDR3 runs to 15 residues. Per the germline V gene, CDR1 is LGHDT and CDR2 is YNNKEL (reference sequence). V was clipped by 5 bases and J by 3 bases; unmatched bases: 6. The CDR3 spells CASSAGLADYYEQYF. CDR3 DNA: TGTGCCAGCAGCGCGGGACTAGCGGATTACTACGAGCAGTACTTC.

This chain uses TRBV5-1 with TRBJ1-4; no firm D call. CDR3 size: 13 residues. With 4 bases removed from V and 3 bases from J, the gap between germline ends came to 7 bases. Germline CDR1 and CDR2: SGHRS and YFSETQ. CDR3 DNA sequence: TGCGCCAGCAGCCTCGGGTCTAATGAAAAACTGTTTTTT. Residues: CASSLGSNEKLFF.

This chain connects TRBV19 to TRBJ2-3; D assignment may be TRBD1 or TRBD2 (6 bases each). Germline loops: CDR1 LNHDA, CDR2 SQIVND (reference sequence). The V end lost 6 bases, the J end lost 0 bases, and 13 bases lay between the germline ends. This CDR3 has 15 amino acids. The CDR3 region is CASRPTGASTDTQYF. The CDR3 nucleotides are TGTGCCAGTAGGCCGACGGGGGCAAGCACAGATACGCAGTATTTT.

CDR3 DNA: TGCGCCAGCAGCCGGGACAGGGCTAATTCACCCCTCCACTTT. It specifies CASSRDRANSPLHF. The genes are TRBV5-1 and TRBJ1-6; 9 bases align to TRBD1. V shed 4 bases, J shed 6 bases, and the junction held 2 bases outside the gene matches. The CDR3 has 14 residues. In germline, CDR1 is SGHRS, CDR2 YFSETQ.

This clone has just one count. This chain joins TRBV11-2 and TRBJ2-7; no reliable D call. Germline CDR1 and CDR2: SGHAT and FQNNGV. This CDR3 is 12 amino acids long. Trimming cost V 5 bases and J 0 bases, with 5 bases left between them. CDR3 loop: CASSQSSYEQYF. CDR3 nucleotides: TGTGCCAGCAGCCAATCCTCCTACGAGCAGTACTTC.